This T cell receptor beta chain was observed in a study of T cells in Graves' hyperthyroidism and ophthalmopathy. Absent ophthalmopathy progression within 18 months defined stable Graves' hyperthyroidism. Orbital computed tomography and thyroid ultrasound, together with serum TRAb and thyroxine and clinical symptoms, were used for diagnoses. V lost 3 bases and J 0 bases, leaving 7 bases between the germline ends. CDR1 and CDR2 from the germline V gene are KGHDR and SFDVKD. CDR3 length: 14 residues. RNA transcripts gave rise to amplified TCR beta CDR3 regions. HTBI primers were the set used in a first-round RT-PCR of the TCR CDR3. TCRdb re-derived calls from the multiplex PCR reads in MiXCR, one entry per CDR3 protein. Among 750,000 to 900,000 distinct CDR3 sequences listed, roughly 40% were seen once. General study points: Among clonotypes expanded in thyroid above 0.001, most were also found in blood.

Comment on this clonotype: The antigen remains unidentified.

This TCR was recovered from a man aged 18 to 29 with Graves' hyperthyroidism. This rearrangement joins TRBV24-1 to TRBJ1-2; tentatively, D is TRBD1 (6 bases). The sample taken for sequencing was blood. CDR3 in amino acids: CATSDDRTNYGYTF. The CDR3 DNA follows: TGTGCCACCAGTGATGACAGGACTAACTATGGCTACACCTTC.